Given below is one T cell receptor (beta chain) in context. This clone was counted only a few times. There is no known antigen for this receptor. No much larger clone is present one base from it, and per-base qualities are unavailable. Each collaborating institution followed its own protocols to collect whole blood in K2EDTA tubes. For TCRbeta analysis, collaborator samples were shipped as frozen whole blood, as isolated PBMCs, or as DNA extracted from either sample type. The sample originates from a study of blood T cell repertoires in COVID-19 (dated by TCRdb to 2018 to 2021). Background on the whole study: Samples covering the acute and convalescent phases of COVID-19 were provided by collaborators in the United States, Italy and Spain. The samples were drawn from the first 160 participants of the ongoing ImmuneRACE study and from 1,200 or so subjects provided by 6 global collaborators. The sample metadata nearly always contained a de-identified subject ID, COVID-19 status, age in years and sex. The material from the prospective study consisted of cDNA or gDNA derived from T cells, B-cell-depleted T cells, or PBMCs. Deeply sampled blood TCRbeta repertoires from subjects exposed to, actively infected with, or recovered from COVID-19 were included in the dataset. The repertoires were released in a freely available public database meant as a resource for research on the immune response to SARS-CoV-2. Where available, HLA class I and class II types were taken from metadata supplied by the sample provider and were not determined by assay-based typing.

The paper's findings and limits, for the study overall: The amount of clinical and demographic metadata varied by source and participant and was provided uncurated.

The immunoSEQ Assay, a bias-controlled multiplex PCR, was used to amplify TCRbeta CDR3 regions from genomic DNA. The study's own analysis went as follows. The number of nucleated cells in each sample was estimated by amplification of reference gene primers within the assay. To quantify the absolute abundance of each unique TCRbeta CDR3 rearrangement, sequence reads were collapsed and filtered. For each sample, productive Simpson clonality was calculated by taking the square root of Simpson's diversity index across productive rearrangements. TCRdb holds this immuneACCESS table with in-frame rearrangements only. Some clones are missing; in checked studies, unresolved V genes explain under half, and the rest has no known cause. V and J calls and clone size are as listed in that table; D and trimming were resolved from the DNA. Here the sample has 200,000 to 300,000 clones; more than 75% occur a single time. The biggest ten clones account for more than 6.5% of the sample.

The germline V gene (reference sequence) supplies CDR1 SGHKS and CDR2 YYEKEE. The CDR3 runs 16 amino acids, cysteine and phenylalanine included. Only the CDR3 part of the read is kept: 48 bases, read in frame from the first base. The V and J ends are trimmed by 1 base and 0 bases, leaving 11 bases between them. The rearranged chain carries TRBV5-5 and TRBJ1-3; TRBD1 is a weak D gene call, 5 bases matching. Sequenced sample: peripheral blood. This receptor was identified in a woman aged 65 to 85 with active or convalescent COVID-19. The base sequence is TGTGCCAGCAGCTTGACAGGTGCCAGCTCTGGAAACACCATATATTTT. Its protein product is CASSLTGASSGNTIYF.